One sample yielded the 21 T cell receptor beta chains listed below, sequenced in a study of shared clonotypes between healthy human individuals. Generated by immunoSEQ multiplex PCR, the TCRdb table keeps only in-frame clones and is missing some. The table records approximately 2,300,000 clones, approximately 90% of them present only once. Material: naive CD4+ T cells from PBMCs. Subset specified: CD45RA+ positively selected. The receptors were sampled from a man aged 18 to 35 in good health. Some clones in this sample may be carry-over from other donors' samples.

The table lists this clone with a few counts. The chain recombines TRBV5-4 with TRBJ2-7, with 11 bases fitting TRBD2. V lost 4 bases, J lost 2 bases, and 2 bases stayed unmatched. Germline-derived CDR1 and CDR2 are SGHNT and YYREEE (reference sequence). This CDR3 contains 14 residues. The CDR3 nucleotides read TGTGCCAGCAGCCCGACTAGCGGGACCTACGAGCAGTACTTC. As protein: CASSPTSGTYEQYF.

The chain couples TRBV7-9 to TRBJ2-1; TRBD2 aligns across 7 bases. Looked up from germline, CDR1 is SEHNR and CDR2 is FQNEAQ (reference sequence). With V trimmed by 1 base and J by 6 bases, 6 bases remained unmatched. The CDR3 runs 15 residues. The CDR3 nucleotides are TGTGCCAGCAGCTTAGGGTTAGCGGGTGGCAATGAGCAGTTCTTC. Amino acid sequence: CASSLGLAGGNEQFF.

This clone was observed a few times. The chain joins TRBV5-1 to TRBJ2-2; tentative D call: TRBD2 (5 bases). The CDR3 length is 13 residues. The V and J ends lost 4 bases and 5 bases respectively, with 9 bases between them. The V gene's germline CDR1 is SGHRS and CDR2 YFSETQ. The DNA for the CDR3 is TGCGCCAGCAGCCCCGGGAAGACCGGGGAGCTGTTTTTT. Amino acids: CASSPGKTGELFF.

The V gene is TRBV7-7, the J gene TRBJ2-3; perhaps TRBD2 as D (5 bases). The germline CDR1 and CDR2 sequences are SSHAT and FNYEAQ (reference sequence). The length of the CDR3 is 15 residues. With 7 bases removed from V and 2 bases from J, the gap between germline ends came to 16 bases. In DNA form, the CDR3 reads TGTGCCAGCAACCGGGGTGGGCGGAACACAGATACGCAGTATTTT. Amino acid sequence: CASNRGGRNTDTQYF.

The count of this clone is one. Other DNA sequences within the sample encode an identical CDR3. This chain links TRBV5-1 with TRBJ1-5; weak D call: TRBD1 (6 bases). The CDR3 runs 14 residues. Between the trimmed V and J ends, which lost 2 bases and 6 bases, there was a span of 12 bases. The germline V gene has CDR1 SGHRS and CDR2 YFSETQ. CDR3 nucleotide sequence: TGCGCCAGCAGCTTTTTACAGGGAGGTCAGCCCCAGCATTTT. The encoded protein is CASSFLQGGQPQHF.

The chain combines TRBV5-1 with TRBJ1-1, with a possible D match to TRBD1 (6 bases). Germline V CDR1 and CDR2: SGHRS, YFSETQ. The germline V and J ends were trimmed by 4 bases and 6 bases, with 19 bases remaining between them. This CDR3 contains 15 residues. CDR3 protein: CASSLGTPGGSEAFF. In DNA form, the CDR3 reads TGCGCCAGCAGCCTCGGGACACCAGGTGGGTCTGAAGCTTTCTTT.

The rearrangement links TRBV10-3 to TRBJ2-5; D is unclear. Germline loops: CDR1 ENHRY, CDR2 SYGVKD. Trimming shortened V by 2 bases and J by 5 bases, and 9 bases separated the two germline ends. There are 13 residues in the CDR3. The CDR3 is CAISEVGRETQYF. CDR3 DNA: TGTGCCATCAGTGAGGTCGGTCGGGAGACCCAGTACTTC.

Details on this clone: The same CDR3 arises from other DNA sequences in this sample as well. The gene calls are TRBV5-1 and TRBJ2-3; weak D call: TRBD2 (5 bases). The CDR3 totals 17 residues. V lost 1 base, J lost 0 bases, and 15 bases lay in between. CDR1 is SGHRS, CDR2 YFSETQ, per germline. CDR3 loop: CASSLYGGGASTDTQYF. CDR3 DNA sequence: TGCGCCAGCAGCTTGTACGGCGGAGGTGCTAGCACAGATACGCAGTATTTT.

The V call is TRBV18, the J call TRBJ2-1; D gene ambiguous. Trimming took 8 bases from V and 4 from J, leaving 12 bases between them. In germline, CDR1 is KGHSH, CDR2 LQKENI. This CDR3 is 13 amino acids long. The CDR3, as DNA: TGTGCCAGCGCGCCCCCCTCGTACAATGAGCAGTTCTTC. Its translation is CASAPPSYNEQFF.

Points on this clone: Other DNA variants within this sample encode the same CDR3. V and J are TRBV18 and TRBJ2-7; no reliable D call. V was trimmed by 2 bases and J by 3 bases, leaving 8 bases between them. CDR3 length equals 13 residues. In germline, CDR1 is KGHSH, CDR2 LQKENI. The CDR3 DNA follows: TGTGCCAGCTCACCATCTTCGAGCTACGAGCAGTACTTC. Its translation is CASSPSSSYEQYF.

The chain uses TRBV18 and TRBJ1-3, with TRBD1 as a possible D gene (6 bases). The V gene lost 3 bases and the J gene lost 0 bases, with 21 bases spanning the gap. This CDR3 comprises 19 residues. CDR1 is KGHSH and CDR2 is LQKENI in the germline V gene. The CDR3 DNA reads TGTGCCAGCTCACCCCTAAGTTGGGGGGGCCCAGCCTCTGGAAACACCATATATTTT. Translated, it gives CASSPLSWGGPASGNTIYF.

The rearrangement joins TRBV5-1 to TRBJ1-2; D perhaps matches TRBD1 (5 bases). The ends were cut back, 4 bases at V and 4 bases at J, with 14 bases in the middle. The CDR3 loop spans 14 amino acids. CDR1 and CDR2 from the germline V gene are SGHRS and YFSETQ. The CDR3 DNA follows: TGCGCCAGCAGCCGGGAATCAGGGATCTATGGCTACACCTTC. This sequence encodes CASSRESGIYGYTF.

The chain is built from TRBV11-3 and TRBJ2-7, with D perhaps being TRBD1 or TRBD2 (5 bases each). V was clipped by 5 bases and J by 0 bases, with 17 bases between them. The CDR3 extends over 16 amino acids. CDR1 SGHNT and CDR2 YENEEA come from the germline V gene. CDR3 region: CASSRGGPTSSYEQYF. The CDR3 DNA reads as TGTGCCAGCAGCCGGGGCGGACCAACTAGCTCCTACGAGCAGTACTTC.

The genes are TRBV18 and TRBJ2-7, with 10 bases matching TRBD2. This CDR3 has 17 amino acids. Germline trimming cut 1 base from V and 5 bases from J; bases unmatched to any gene: 11. CDR1 KGHSH and CDR2 LQKENI come from the germline V gene. CDR3 sequence reads: CASSPLYTSGTTNEQYF. CDR3 in DNA: TGTGCCAGCTCACCACTTTATACTAGCGGGACTACCAACGAGCAGTACTTC.

The chain links TRBV4-1 to TRBJ1-2; D is unclear. Germline V gives CDR1 MGHRA, CDR2 YSYEKL. The CDR3 sequence is 14 residues long. V was cut by 0 bases and J by 4 bases, with 9 bases left in between. The CDR3 DNA sequence: TGCGCCAGCAGCCAAGAACATTCACTCTATGGCTACACCTTC. This translates into CASSQEHSLYGYTF.

This clone was detected only a few times. This sample includes further DNA sequences coding for the same CDR3. The V gene is TRBV5-1, the J gene TRBJ2-3; D ambiguous. V was shortened by 3 bases and J by 2 bases, with 4 bases between the two germline ends. Germline CDR1 and CDR2: SGHRS and YFSETQ. The CDR3 runs to 12 residues. The CDR3 region is CASSWDTDTQYF. CDR3 DNA: TGCGCCAGCAGCTGGGACACAGATACGCAGTATTTT.

The gene calls are TRBV27 and TRBJ1-1, with D perhaps matching TRBD1 (6 bases). Germline lookup yields CDR1 MNHEY and CDR2 SMNVEV (reference sequence). The V end was cut by 0 bases, the J end by 11 bases, with 10 bases between. The length of the CDR3 is 12 residues. CDR3: CASSLSQGKAFF. CDR3 DNA sequence: TGTGCCAGCAGTTTATCCCAGGGGAAGGCTTTCTTT.

In regard to this clone: Other DNA sequences within the sample encode an identical CDR3. The chain uses TRBV7-2 and TRBJ1-3; D ambiguous. Trimming took off 1 base at V and 4 bases at J, with 5 bases between the two ends. In germline, CDR1 is SGHTA, CDR2 FQGNSA. The CDR3 sequence is 13 residues long. The CDR3 spells CASSLVAGNTIYF. The CDR3 DNA is TGTGCCAGCAGCTTAGTAGCCGGAAACACCATATATTTT.

The chain uses TRBV9 and TRBJ2-1; TRBD1 aligns across 12 bases. V gave up 7 bases and J gave up 15 bases; unmatched junction bases: 17. This CDR3 contains 15 residues. Germline CDR1 is SGDLS and CDR2 is YYNGEE. The CDR3, as DNA: TGTGCCAGCGGACTGGGGACAGGGGGCGCGTTTTTGCCGTTCTTC. Protein sequence: CASGLGTGGAFLPFF.

The V call is TRBV18, the J call TRBJ2-7, with D possibly being TRBD1 (7 bases). With 8 bases removed from V and 7 bases from J, the gap between germline ends came to 24 bases. Germline CDR1 KGHSH, CDR2 LQKENI. The CDR3 covers 15 residues. The CDR3 DNA reads TGTGCCAGCACCCAAACCGCCAGGGGGGTGTCGGAGCAGTACTTC. Encoded protein: CASTQTARGVSEQYF.

The chain couples TRBV6-1 to TRBJ1-2; D remains ambiguous. The CDR3 is made up of 14 amino acids. V lost 4 bases, J lost 4 bases, and 13 bases lay in between. Germline CDR1 and CDR2: MNHNS and SASEGT. CDR3 in amino acids: CASSAIRGGYGYTF. The CDR3 DNA reads as TGTGCCAGCAGTGCCATACGGGGAGGCTATGGCTACACCTTC.